This T cell receptor (beta chain) originates from a study of blood T cells in healthy people across ages. Then a second PCR, running about 7 to 11 cycles, was carried out with a sample-barcoded 5' primer and a J-beta primer mix. In TCRdb, the 5' RACE reads were re-called with MiXCR into one record per CDR3 protein. The data show approximately 810,000 distinct CDR3 sequences, with around 36% seen just once and 10% to 15% held by the top ten. In its sample, this clonotype was seen many times. The CDR3 totals 14 residues. Germline CDR1 reads SQVTM; CDR2 reads ANQGSEA. Trimming cost V 1 base and J 2 bases, with 11 bases left between them.

Specimen: blood. The genes are TRBV29-1 and TRBJ2-5, with D possibly TRBD1 on 5 matching bases. The clonotype comes from a man aged 18 to 30 in good health. The CDR3 loop is CSVEVGLPQETQYF. DNA of the CDR3: TGCAGCGTTGAAGTGGGGCTACCACAAGAGACCCAGTACTTC.